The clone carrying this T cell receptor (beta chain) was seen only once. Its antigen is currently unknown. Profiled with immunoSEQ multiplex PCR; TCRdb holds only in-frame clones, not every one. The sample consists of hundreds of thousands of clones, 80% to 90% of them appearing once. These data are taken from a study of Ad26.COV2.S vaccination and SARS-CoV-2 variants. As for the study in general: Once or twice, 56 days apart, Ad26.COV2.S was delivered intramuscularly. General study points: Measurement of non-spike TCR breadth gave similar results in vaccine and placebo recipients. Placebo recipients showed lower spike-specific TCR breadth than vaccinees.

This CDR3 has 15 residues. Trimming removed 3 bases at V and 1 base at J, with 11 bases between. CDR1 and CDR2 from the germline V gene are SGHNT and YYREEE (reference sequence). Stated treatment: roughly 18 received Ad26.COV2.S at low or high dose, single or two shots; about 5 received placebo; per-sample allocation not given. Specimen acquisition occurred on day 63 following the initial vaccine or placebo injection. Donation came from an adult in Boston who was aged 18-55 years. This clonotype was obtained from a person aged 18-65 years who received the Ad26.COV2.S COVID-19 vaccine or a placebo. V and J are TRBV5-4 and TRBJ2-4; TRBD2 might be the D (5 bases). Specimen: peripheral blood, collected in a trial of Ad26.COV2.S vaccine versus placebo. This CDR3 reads CASSSGSGAKNIQYF. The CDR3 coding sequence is TGTGCCAGCAGCTCGGGGTCGGGGGCCAAAAACATTCAGTACTTC.